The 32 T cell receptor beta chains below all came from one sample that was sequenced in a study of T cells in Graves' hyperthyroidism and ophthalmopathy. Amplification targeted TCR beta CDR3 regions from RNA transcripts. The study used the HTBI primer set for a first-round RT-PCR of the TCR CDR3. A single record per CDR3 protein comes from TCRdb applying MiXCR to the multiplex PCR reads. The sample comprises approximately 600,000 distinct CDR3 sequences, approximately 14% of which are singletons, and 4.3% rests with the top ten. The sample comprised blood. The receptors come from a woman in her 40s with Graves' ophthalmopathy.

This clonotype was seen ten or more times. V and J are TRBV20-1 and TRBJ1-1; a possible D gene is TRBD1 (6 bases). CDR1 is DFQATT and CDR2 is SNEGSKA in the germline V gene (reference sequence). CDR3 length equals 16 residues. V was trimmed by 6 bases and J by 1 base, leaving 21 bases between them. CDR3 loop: CSAYNFGGLGNTEAFF. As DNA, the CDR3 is TGCAGTGCCTATAACTTTGGGGGCTTGGGGAACACTGAAGCTTTCTTT.

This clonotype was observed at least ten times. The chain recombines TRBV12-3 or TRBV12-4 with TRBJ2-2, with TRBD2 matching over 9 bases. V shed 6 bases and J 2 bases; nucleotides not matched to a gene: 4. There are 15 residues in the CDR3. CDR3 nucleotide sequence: TGTGCCAGCAGCGGGACTAGCTATAACACCGGGGAGCTGTTTTTT. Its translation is CASSGTSYNTGELFF.

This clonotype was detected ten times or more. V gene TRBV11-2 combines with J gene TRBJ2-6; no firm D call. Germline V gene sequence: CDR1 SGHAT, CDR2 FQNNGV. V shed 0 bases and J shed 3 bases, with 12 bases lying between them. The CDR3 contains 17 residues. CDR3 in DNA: TGTGCCAGCAGCTTAGATTGGGAAGGGTATGGGGCCAACGTCCTGACTTTC. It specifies CASSLDWEGYGANVLTF.

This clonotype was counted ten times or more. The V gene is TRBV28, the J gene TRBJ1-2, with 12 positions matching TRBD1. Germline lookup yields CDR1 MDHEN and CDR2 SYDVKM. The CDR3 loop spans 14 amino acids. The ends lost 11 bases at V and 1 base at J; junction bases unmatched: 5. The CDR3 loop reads CASGTGGDNYGYTF. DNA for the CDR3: TGTGCCTCCGGGACAGGGGGCGATAACTATGGCTACACCTTC.

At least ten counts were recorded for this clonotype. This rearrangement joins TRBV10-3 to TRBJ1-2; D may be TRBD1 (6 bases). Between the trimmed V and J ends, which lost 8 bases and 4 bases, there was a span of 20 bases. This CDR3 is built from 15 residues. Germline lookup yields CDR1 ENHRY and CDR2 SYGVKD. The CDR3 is CAIAGEGSSGYGYTF. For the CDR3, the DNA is TGTGCCATCGCAGGGGAAGGGAGCTCAGGCTATGGCTACACCTTC.

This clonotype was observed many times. The CDR3 is CASSIEVTYEQYF. CDR3 bases: TGTGCCAGTAGTATAGAGGTCACCTACGAGCAGTACTTC. The chain carries TRBV19 and TRBJ2-7, with D uncertain. CDR3 length: 13 amino acids. Trimming took off 0 bases at V and 2 bases at J, with 5 bases between the two ends. CDR1 is LNHDA, CDR2 SQIVND, per germline (reference sequence).

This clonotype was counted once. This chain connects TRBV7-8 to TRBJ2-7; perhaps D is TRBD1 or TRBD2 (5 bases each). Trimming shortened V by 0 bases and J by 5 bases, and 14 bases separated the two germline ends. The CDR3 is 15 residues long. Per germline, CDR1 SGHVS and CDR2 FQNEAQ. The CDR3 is CASSLARTRGDEQYF. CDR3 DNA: TGTGCCAGCAGCTTAGCGCGTACTAGAGGGGACGAGCAGTACTTC.

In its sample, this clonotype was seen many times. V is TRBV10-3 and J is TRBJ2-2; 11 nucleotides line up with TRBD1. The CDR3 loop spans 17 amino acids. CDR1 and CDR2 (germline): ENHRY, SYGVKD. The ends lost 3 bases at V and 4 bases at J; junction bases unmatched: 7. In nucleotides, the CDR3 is TGTGCCATCAGTGACCTCGTCGGGACAGGGGGCACCGGGGAGCTGTTTTTT. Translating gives CAISDLVGTGGTGELFF.

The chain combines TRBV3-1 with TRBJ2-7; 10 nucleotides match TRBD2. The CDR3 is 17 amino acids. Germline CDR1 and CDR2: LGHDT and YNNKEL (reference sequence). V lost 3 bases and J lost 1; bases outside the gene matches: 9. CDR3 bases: TGTGCCAGCAGCCAGGGAGTTGGACTAGCGGAGTCCTACGAGCAGTACTTC. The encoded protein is CASSQGVGLAESYEQYF.

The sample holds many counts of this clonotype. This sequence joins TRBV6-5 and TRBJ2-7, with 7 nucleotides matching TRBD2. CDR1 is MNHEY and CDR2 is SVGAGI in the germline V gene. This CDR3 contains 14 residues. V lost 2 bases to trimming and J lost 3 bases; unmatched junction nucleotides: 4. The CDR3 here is CASSYGWGGYEQYF. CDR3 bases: TGTGCCAGCAGTTACGGGTGGGGGGGCTACGAGCAGTACTTC.

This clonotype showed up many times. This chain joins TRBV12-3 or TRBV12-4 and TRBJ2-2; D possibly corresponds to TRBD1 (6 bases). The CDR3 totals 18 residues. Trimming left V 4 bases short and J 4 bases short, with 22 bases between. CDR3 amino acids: CASSSMTGSLSITGELFF. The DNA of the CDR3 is TGTGCCAGCAGTTCGATGACAGGTTCCCTCTCGATCACCGGGGAGCTGTTTTTT.

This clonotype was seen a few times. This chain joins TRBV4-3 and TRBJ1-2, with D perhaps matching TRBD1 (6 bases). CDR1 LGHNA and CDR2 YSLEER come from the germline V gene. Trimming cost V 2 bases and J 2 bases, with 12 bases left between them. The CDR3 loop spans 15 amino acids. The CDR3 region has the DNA TGCGCCAGCAGCCAATCGGGGGCATCGAACTATGGCTACACCTTC. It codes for CASSQSGASNYGYTF.

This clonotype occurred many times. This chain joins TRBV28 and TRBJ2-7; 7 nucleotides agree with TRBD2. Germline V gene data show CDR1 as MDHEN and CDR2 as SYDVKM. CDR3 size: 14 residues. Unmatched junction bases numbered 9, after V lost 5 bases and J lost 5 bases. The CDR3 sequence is CASSPGGLDNEQYF. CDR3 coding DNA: TGTGCCAGCAGTCCCGGGGGGTTAGATAACGAGCAGTACTTC.

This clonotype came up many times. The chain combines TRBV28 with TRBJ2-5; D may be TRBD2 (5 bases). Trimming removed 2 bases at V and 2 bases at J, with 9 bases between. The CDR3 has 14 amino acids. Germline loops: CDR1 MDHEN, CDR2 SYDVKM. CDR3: CASSLLARQETQYF. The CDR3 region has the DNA TGTGCCAGCAGTTTACTAGCTCGGCAAGAGACCCAGTACTTC. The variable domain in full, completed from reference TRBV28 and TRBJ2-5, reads DVKVTQSSRYLVKRTGEKVFLECVQDMDHENMFWYRQDPGLGLRLIYFSYDVKMKEKGDIPEGYSVSREKKERFSLILESASTNQTSMYLCASSLLARQETQYFGPGTRLLVL.

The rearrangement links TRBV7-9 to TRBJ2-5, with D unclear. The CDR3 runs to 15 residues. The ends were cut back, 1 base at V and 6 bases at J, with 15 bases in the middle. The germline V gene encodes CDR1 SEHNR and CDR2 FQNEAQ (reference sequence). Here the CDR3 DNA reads TGTGCCAGCAGCTTAGATTGGGCATCGCACAAGACCCAGTACTTC. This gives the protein CASSLDWASHKTQYF.

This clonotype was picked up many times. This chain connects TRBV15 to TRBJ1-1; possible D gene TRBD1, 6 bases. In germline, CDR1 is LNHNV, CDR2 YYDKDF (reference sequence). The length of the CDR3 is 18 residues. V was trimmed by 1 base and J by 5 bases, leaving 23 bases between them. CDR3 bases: TGTGCCACCAGCAGAGCTTCCCTGGGGGGGGGGGCGTGGACTGAAGCTTTCTTT. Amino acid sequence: CATSRASLGGGAWTEAFF.

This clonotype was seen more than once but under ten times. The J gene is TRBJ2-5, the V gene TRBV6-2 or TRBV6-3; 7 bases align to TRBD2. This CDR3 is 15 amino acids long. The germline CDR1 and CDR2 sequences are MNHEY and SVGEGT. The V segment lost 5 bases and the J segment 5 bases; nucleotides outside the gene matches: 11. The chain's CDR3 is CASSKPGLNAETQYF. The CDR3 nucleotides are TGTGCCAGCAGTAAACCGGGACTAAATGCGGAGACCCAGTACTTC.

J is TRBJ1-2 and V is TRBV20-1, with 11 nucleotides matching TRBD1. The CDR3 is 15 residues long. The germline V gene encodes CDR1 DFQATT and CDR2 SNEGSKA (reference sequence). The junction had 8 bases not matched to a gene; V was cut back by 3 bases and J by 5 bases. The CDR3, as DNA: TGCAGTGCTAGCAGCTGGACAGGGGGCGATTATGGCTACACCTTC. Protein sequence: CSASSWTGGDYGYTF.

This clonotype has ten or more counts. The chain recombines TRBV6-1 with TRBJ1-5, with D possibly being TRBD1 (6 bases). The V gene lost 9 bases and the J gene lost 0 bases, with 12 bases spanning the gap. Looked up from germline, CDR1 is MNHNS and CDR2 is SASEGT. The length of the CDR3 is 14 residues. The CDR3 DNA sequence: TGTGCCAGTAACAGGGCTTATAGCAATCAGCCCCAGCATTTT. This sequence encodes CASNRAYSNQPQHF.

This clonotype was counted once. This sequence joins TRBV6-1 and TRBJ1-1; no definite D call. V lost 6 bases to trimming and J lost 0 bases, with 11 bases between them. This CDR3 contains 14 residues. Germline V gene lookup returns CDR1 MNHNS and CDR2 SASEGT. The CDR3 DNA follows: TGTGCCAGCAGCTCCTTCGGGCTGAACACTGAAGCTTTCTTT. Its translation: CASSSFGLNTEAFF.

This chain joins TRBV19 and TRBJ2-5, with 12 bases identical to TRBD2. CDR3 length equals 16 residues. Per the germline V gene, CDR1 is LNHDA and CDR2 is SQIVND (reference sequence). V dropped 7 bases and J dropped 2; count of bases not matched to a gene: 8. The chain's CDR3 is CASNTRLAGVQETQYF. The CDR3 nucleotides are TGTGCCAGTAATACGCGACTAGCGGGAGTACAAGAGACCCAGTACTTC.

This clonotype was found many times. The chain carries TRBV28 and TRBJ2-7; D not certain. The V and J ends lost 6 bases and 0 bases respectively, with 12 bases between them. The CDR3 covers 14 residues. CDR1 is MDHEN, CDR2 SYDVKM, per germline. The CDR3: CASRPPWASYEQYF. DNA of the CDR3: TGTGCCAGCAGGCCCCCTTGGGCCTCCTACGAGCAGTACTTC.

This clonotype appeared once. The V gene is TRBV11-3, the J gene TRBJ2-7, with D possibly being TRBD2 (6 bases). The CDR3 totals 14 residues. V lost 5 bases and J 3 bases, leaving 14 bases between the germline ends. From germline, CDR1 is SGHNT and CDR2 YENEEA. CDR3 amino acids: CASSVGEGGYEQYF. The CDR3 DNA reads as TGTGCCAGCAGCGTCGGAGAGGGAGGCTACGAGCAGTACTTC.

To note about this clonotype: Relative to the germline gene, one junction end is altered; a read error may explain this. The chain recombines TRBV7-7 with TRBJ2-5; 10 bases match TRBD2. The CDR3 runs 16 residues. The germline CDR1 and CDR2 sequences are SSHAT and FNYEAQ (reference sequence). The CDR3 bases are TGTGCTAGCAGCGTGACGGGACTAGCGAACCAAGAGACCCAGTACTTC. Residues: CASSVTGLANQETQYF. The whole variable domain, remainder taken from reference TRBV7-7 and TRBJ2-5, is GAGVSQSPRYKVTKRGQDVTLRCDPISSHATLYWYQQALGQGPEFLTYFNYEAQPDKSGLPSDRFSAERPEGSISTLTIQRTEQRDSAMYRCASSVTGLANQETQYFGPGTRLLVL.

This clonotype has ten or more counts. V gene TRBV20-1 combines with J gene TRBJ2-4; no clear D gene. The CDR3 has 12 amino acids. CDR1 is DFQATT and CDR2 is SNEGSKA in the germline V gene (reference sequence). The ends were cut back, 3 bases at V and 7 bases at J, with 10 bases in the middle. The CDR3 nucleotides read TGCAGTGCTAGTCCGGGCAGCAACATTCAGTACTTC. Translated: CSASPGSNIQYF.

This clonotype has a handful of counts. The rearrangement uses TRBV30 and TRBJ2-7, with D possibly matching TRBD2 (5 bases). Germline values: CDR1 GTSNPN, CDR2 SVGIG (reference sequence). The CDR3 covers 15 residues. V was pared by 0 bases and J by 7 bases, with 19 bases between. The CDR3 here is CAWSVLGHNLREQYF. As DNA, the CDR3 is TGTGCCTGGAGTGTACTAGGGCATAACCTACGGGAGCAGTACTTC.

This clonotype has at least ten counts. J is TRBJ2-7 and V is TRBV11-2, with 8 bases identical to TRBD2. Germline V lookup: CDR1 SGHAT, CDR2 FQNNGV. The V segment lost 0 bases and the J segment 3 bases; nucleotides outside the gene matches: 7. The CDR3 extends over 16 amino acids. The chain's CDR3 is CASSLDVETSVYEQYF. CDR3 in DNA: TGTGCCAGCAGCTTAGATGTTGAGACTAGCGTCTACGAGCAGTACTTC.

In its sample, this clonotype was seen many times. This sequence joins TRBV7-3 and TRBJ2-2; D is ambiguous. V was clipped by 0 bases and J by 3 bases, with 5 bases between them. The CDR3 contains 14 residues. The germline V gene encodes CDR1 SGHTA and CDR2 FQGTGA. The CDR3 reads CASSLTWDTGELFF. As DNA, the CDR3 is TGTGCCAGCAGCTTAACTTGGGACACCGGGGAGCTGTTTTTT. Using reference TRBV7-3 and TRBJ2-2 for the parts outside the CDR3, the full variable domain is GAGVSQTPSNKVTEKGKYVELRCDPISGHTALYWYRQSLGQGPEFLIYFQGTGAADDSGLPNDRFFAVRPEGSVSTLKIQRTERGDSAVYLCASSLTWDTGELFFGEGSRLTVL.

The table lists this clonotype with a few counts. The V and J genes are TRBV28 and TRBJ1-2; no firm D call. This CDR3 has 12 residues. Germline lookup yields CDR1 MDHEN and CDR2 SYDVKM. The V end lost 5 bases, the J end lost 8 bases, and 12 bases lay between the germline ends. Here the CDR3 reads CASSPGDRGYTF. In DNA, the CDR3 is TGTGCCAGCAGTCCAGGAGATCGGGGCTACACCTTC.

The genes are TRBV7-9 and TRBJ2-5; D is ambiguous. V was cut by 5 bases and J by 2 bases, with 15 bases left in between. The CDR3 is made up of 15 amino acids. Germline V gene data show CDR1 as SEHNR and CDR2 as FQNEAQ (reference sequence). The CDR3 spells CASSPNRLKQETQYF. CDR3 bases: TGTGCCAGCAGCCCGAACCGACTGAAGCAAGAGACCCAGTACTTC.

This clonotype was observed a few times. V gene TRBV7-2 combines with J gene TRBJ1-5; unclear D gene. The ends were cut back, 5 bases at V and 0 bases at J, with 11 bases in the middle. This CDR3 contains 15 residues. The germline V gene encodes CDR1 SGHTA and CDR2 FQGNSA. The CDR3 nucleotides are TGTGCCAGCAGCCCATGGGAGGCTAGCAATCAGCCCCAGCATTTT. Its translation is CASSPWEASNQPQHF.

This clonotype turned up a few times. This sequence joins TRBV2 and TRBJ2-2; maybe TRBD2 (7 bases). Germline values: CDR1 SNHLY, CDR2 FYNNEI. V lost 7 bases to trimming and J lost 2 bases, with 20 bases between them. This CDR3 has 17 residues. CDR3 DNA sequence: TGTGCCAGCAAGGGGGGGCTTTGGGCCTTCAACACCGGGGAGCTGTTTTTT. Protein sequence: CASKGGLWAFNTGELFF.